Listed below are T cell receptor beta chains from one sample, sequenced in a study of T cells in Graves' hyperthyroidism and ophthalmopathy. TCRdb re-derived calls from the multiplex PCR reads in MiXCR, one entry per CDR3 protein. This sample yields hundreds of thousands of distinct CDR3 sequences, of which 38% are seen a single time; about 8.9% belongs to the top ten. Sequencing used blood. Receptor source: a young man with Graves' hyperthyroidism. Each CDR3 is given with its conserved first and last residue. Each record gives: clone size, V gene, J gene, D gene, CDR3 length, CDR3 protein, CDR3 DNA. The D gene is left open where the match is weak. Not all rows give a size; the values are once, few, many and, for expanded clones, a class.

.	TRBV20-1	TRBJ2-7	.	15	CSTRDLGGTSYEQYF	TGCAGTACTAGAGATCTGGGGGGCACCAGCTACGAGCAGTACTTC
many	TRBV20-1	TRBJ1-1	.	14	CSATRQAVNTEAFF	TGCAGTGCTACCCGACAGGCAGTGAACACTGAAGCTTTCTTT
many	TRBV29-1	TRBJ1-2	TRBD1	13	CSALDRDDYGYTF	TGCAGCGCCCTGGACAGGGACGACTATGGCTACACCTTC
.	TRBV7-9	TRBJ1-4	.	13	CASSPAQNEKLFF	TGTGCCAGCAGCCCGGCGCAGAATGAAAAACTGTTTTTT
.	TRBV12-3/TRBV12-4	TRBJ1-6	.	15	CASRSLAGGNSPLHF	TGTGCCAGCAGAAGCTTAGCTGGGGGCAATTCACCCCTCCACTTT
.	TRBV20-1	TRBJ1-6	TRBD1	15	CSAERRDSDNSPLHF	TGCAGTGCTGAACGACGGGACAGCGATAATTCACCCCTCCACTTT
few	TRBV7-2	TRBJ2-7	.	16	CASTLWRGKASYEQYF	TGTGCCAGCACCCTGTGGCGAGGCAAGGCCTCCTACGAGCAGTACTTC
many	TRBV9	TRBJ2-5	TRBD1	14	CASSTGQGQETQYF	TGTGCCAGCAGCACTGGACAGGGGCAAGAGACCCAGTACTTC
.	TRBV14	TRBJ2-5	.	11	CARDLAETQYF	TGTGCCAGGGACTTAGCAGAGACCCAGTACTTC
.	TRBV6-5	TRBJ2-7	TRBD2	15	CASRRTSGDSYEQYF	TGTGCCAGCAGGCGGACTAGCGGGGACTCCTACGAGCAGTACTTC
few	TRBV9	TRBJ1-1	.	16	CASSVSTTGMNTEAFF	TGTGCCAGCAGCGTGAGCACCACAGGGATGAACACTGAAGCTTTCTTT
.	TRBV24-1	TRBJ1-5	.	11	CATSDGPWGHF	TGTGCCACCAGTGATGGACCCTGGGGACATTTT
.	TRBV7-6	TRBJ1-5	.	11	CASSQGGNEHF	TGTGCCAGCAGCCAGGGAGGAAACGAGCATTTT
many	TRBV2	TRBJ1-4	.	14	CASGRRATNEKLFF	TGTGCCAGCGGACGGCGTGCAACTAATGAAAAACTGTTTTTT
.	TRBV6-7	TRBJ1-2	.	13	CASSTPTNYGYTF	TGTGCCAGCAGTACACCTACTAACTATGGCTACACCTTC
many	TRBV29-1	TRBJ1-2	.	11	CSVEGTDGYTF	TGCAGCGTTGAGGGGACTGATGGCTACACCTTC
.	TRBV6-5	TRBJ2-7	.	12	CASSSTVDEQYF	TGTGCCAGCAGTTCGACAGTAGACGAGCAGTACTTC
many	TRBV29-1	TRBJ2-7	TRBD1	11	CSVRQGVEQYF	TGCAGCGTTCGACAGGGGGTCGAGCAGTACTTC
.	TRBV7-9	TRBJ1-4	.	13	CASSSAGGEKLFF	TGTGCCAGCAGCTCGGCGGGGGGTGAAAAACTGTTTTTT
.	TRBV20-1	TRBJ1-5	TRBD1	15	CSVALRGTDNQPQHF	TGCAGTGTTGCCCTCCGAGGGACAGACAATCAGCCCCAGCATTTT
.	TRBV7-2	TRBJ2-7	.	13	CASSGKGLPEQYF	TGTGCCAGCAGCGGAAAGGGCCTCCCCGAGCAGTACTTC
few	TRBV15	TRBJ1-4	TRBD1	17	CATSRGGRQGTNEKLFF	TGTGCCACCAGCAGAGGGGGACGACAGGGGACTAATGAAAAACTGTTTTTT
.	TRBV6-5	TRBJ1-1	.	11	CASGEWTEAFF	TGTGCCAGTGGGGAATGGACTGAAGCTTTCTTT
.	TRBV7-3	TRBJ2-5	TRBD1	15	CASSPNRGHQETQYF	TGTGCCAGCAGTCCTAACAGGGGCCACCAAGAGACCCAGTACTTC
.	TRBV9	TRBJ2-6	TRBD2	18	CASSVGSRGVGGANVLTF	TGTGCCAGCAGCGTAGGGTCCCGGGGGGTAGGCGGGGCCAACGTCCTGACTTTC
many	TRBV14	TRBJ1-6	.	15	CASSQGGYRRSPLHF	TGTGCCAGCAGCCAAGGGGGGTATCGGCGTTCACCCCTCCACTTT
many	TRBV29-1	TRBJ2-5	.	13	CSVHRGGRETQYF	TGCAGCGTTCACAGGGGGGGAAGAGAGACCCAGTACTTC
few	TRBV2	TRBJ1-1	.	12	CASRKTNTEAFF	TGTGCCAGCAGAAAAACGAACACTGAAGCTTTCTTT
.	TRBV19	TRBJ2-2	TRBD2	15	CASSPIGGVTGELFF	TGTGCCAGTAGTCCCATCGGGGGGGTAACCGGGGAGCTGTTTTTT
.	TRBV19	TRBJ1-2	.	14	CASSIATAGYGYTF	TGTGCCAGTAGTATCGCGACAGCCGGCTATGGCTACACCTTC
.	TRBV29-1	TRBJ2-5	TRBD2	15	CSVAIYSGREETQYF	TGCAGCGTTGCTATTTACAGCGGGAGAGAAGAGACCCAGTACTTC
many	TRBV9	TRBJ1-1	.	14	CASSATGGSTEAFF	TGTGCCAGCAGTGCGACTGGGGGGTCCACTGAAGCTTTCTTT
few	TRBV9	TRBJ1-1	.	12	CASSAIVPEAFF	TGTGCCAGCAGCGCAATAGTCCCTGAAGCTTTCTTT
many	TRBV7-3	TRBJ1-6	.	14	CASSFRQQNSPLHF	TGTGCCAGCAGCTTCAGACAGCAGAATTCACCCCTCCACTTT
few	TRBV2	TRBJ2-7	.	15	CASSYTRDLSYEQYF	TGTGCCAGCAGTTACACCCGGGACTTGTCCTACGAGCAGTACTTC
few	TRBV7-3	TRBJ2-7	.	13	CASSLRQAGEQYF	TGTGCCAGCAGCTTAAGACAGGCTGGCGAGCAGTACTTC
.	TRBV7-9	TRBJ1-1	.	14	CANSLGLSNTEAFF	TGTGCCAACAGCCTCGGACTATCGAACACTGAAGCTTTCTTT
few	TRBV7-2	TRBJ1-4	TRBD1	14	CASSLQGAPEKLFF	TGTGCCAGCAGCCTACAGGGGGCGCCCGAAAAACTGTTTTTT
once	TRBV9	TRBJ2-7	.	13	CASSLEGAGELYF	TGTGCCAGCAGCCTCGAAGGAGCCGGGGAGCTGTACTTC
few	TRBV5-1	TRBJ2-6	.	16	CASSYLTGSGANVLTF	TGCGCCAGCAGCTACCTTACAGGGTCGGGGGCCAACGTCCTGACTTTC
.	TRBV19	TRBJ1-1	.	14	CASSIYPGNTEAFF	TGTGCCAGTAGTATTTATCCGGGGAACACTGAAGCTTTCTTT
many	TRBV2	TRBJ1-6	.	15	CASRPGDTGNSPLHF	TGTGCCAGCCGCCCCGGGGACACGGGTAATTCACCCCTCCACTTT
.	TRBV20-1	TRBJ2-7	TRBD2	17	CSARETSGRIPSYEQYF	TGCAGTGCTAGAGAGACTAGCGGGAGGATCCCCTCCTACGAGCAGTACTTC
few	TRBV20-1	TRBJ1-1	.	14	CSARDSERGTEAFF	TGCAGTGCTAGAGATTCAGAGCGTGGCACTGAAGCTTTCTTT
few	TRBV27	TRBJ1-6	TRBD1	15	CASNLQGRPNSPLHF	TGTGCCAGCAACTTACAGGGGAGGCCTAATTCACCCCTCCACTTT
.	TRBV6-4	TRBJ2-2	.	16	CASSDWGGALTGELFF	TGTGCCAGCAGTGACTGGGGGGGGGCACTCACCGGGGAGCTGTTTTTT
few	TRBV19	TRBJ2-2	TRBD1	16	CASSIATGGLSGELFF	TGTGCCAGTAGTATTGCGACAGGGGGCCTATCCGGGGAGCTGTTTTTT
.	TRBV4-1	TRBJ2-7	TRBD1	15	CASSLRGGLSYEQYF	TGCGCCAGCAGCCTCCGAGGGGGCTTAAGCTACGAGCAGTACTTC
.	TRBV12-3/TRBV12-4	TRBJ2-7	.	14	CASSQRDFRYEQYF	TGTGCCAGCAGCCAGAGGGACTTCCGCTACGAGCAGTACTTC
.	TRBV29-1	TRBJ1-2	TRBD1	11	CSAGTGNGYTF	TGCAGTGCCGGGACAGGCAATGGCTACACCTTC
many	TRBV29-1	TRBJ2-7	.	13	CSVDAGHTYEQYF	TGCAGCGTTGACGCGGGACACACCTACGAGCAGTACTTC
many	TRBV12-3/TRBV12-4	TRBJ1-1	.	11	CASSLTGEAFF	TGTGCCAGCAGCTTAACAGGCGAAGCTTTCTTT